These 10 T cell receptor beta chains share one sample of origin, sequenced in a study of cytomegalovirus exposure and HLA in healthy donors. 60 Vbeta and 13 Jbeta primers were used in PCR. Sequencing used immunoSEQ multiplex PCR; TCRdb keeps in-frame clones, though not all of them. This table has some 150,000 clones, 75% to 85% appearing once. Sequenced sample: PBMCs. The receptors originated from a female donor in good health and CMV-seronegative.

The DNA of the CDR3 is TGTGCCAGCAGCTTGCAGAGCGGGGGACAGGAGACCCAGTACTTC. Residues: CASSLQSGGQETQYF. The chain is built from TRBV5-4 and TRBJ2-5, with D possibly matching TRBD2 (8 bases). With 1 base removed from V and 5 bases from J, the gap between germline ends came to 15 bases. This CDR3 has 15 residues. Germline CDR1 and CDR2: SGHNT and YYREEE (reference sequence).

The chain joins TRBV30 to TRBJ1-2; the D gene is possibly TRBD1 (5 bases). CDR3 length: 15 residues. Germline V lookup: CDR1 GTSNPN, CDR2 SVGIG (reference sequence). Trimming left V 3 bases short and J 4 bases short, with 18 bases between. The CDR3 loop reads CAWRTGALGGYGYTF. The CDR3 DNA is TGTGCCTGGAGGACCGGGGCCTTGGGGGGCTATGGCTACACCTTC.

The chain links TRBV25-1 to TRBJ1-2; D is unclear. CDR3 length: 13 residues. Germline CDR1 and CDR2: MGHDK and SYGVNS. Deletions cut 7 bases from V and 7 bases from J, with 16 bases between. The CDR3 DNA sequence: TGTGCCAGCAAACAAGTCTACGGCGGTGGCTACACCTTC. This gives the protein CASKQVYGGGYTF.

The CDR3 nucleotides read TGTGCCAGTAGTAAAACCCAGGGGATCGATGGAAACACCATATATTTT. Translating it yields CASSKTQGIDGNTIYF. The V and J genes are TRBV19 and TRBJ1-3; tentative D call: TRBD1 (6 bases). The CDR3 contains 16 residues. Per germline, CDR1 LNHDA and CDR2 SQIVND (reference sequence). V lost 4 bases to trimming and J lost 3 bases, with 16 bases between them.

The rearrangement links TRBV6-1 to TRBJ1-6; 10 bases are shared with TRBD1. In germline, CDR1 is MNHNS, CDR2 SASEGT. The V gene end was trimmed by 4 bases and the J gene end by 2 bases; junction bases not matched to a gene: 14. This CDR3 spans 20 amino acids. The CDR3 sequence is CASSGYLPTGGQTYNSPLHF. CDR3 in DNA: TGTGCCAGCAGTGGCTACCTCCCGACAGGGGGCCAAACCTATAATTCACCCCTCCACTTT.

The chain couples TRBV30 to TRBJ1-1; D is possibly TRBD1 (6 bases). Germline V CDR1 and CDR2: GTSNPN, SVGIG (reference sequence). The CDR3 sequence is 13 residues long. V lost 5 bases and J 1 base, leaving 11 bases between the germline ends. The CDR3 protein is CAWALGGNTEAFF. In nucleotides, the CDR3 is TGTGCCTGGGCTCTAGGGGGGAACACTGAAGCTTTCTTT.

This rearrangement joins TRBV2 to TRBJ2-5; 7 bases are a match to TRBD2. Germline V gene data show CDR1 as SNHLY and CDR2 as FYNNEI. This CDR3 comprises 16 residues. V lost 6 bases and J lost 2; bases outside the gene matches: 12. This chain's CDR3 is CASSPYGGGEQETQYF. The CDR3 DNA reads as TGTGCCAGCAGCCCCTACGGGGGAGGGGAGCAAGAGACCCAGTACTTC.

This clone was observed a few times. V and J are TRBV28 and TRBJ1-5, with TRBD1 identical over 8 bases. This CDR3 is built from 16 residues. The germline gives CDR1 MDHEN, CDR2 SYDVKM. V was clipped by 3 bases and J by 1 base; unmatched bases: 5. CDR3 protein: CASSFGRTGSNQPQHF. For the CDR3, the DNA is TGTGCCAGCAGTTTTGGTAGGACAGGGAGCAATCAGCCCCAGCATTTT. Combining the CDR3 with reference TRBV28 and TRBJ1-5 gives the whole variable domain DVKVTQSSRYLVKRTGEKVFLECVQDMDHENMFWYRQDPGLGLRLIYFSYDVKMKEKGDIPEGYSVSREKKERFSLILESASTNQTSMYLCASSFGRTGSNQPQHFGDGTRLSIL.

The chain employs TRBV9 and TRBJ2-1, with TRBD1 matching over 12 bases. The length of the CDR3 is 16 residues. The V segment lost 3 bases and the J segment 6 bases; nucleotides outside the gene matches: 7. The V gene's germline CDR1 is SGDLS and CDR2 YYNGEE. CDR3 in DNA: TGTGCCAGCAGCGCCTGGGGACAGGGGGCTTCCAATGAGCAGTTCTTC. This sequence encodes CASSAWGQGASNEQFF.

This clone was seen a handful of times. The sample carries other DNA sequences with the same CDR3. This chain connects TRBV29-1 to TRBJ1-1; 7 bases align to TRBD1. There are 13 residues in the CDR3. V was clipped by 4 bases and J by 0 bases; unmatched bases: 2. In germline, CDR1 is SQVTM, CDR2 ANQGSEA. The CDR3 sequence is CSVGQGLNTEAFF. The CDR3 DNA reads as TGCAGCGTTGGACAGGGTCTGAACACTGAAGCTTTCTTT. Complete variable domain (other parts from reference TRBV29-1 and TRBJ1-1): SAVISQKPSRDICQRGTSLTIQCQVDSQVTMMFWYRQQPGQSLTLIATANQGSEATYESGFVIDKFPISRPNLTFSTLTVSNMSPEDSSIYLCSVGQGLNTEAFFGQGTRLTVV.